This T cell receptor beta chain was captured in a study of shared clonotypes between healthy human individuals. Study-wide results and caveats: Sharing of clonotypes among donors was expected to vary with sequencing depth. Among a handful of donors, 4.5% to 5.5% of naive CD4 clonotypes were found in common.

The CDR3 length is 15 residues. Trimming cost V 6 bases and J 2 bases; bases outside gene matches: 7. Germline V gene lookup returns CDR1 SGHRS and CDR2 YFSETQ. Template for every sorted-subset replicate PCR totaled around 210 ng DNA, 25,000 to 35,000 T cell genomes. Only in-frame clones appear in the TCRdb table, and some are missing; sequencing was by immunoSEQ multiplex PCR. The sample has some 1,400,000 clones, 95% to 97% seen once. As concerns this clone: Its target is unknown.

The sequence derives from a man aged 30 to 39 in good health. V usage is TRBV5-1 and J usage is TRBJ2-3; 9 bases align to TRBD2. Sequences were obtained from naive CD4+ T cells sorted from blood. This sample's subset: CD45RA+ positively selected. DNA of the CDR3: TGCGCCAGCAAAACATGGACTAGCGACACAGATACGCAGTATTTT. It codes for CASKTWTSDTDTQYF.